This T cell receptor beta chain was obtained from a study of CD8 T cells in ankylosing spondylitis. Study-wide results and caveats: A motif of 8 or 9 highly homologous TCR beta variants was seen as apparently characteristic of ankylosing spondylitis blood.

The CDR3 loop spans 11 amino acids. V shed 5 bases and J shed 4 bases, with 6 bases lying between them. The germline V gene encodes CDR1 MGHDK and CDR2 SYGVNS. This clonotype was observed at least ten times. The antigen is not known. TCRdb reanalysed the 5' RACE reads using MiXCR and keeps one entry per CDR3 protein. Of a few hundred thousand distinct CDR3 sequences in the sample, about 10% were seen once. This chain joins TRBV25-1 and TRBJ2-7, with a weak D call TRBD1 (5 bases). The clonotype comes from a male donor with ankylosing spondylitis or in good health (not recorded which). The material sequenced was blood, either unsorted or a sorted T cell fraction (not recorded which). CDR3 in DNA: TGTGCCAGCAGTAAGGGGTACGAGCAGTACTTC. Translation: CASSKGYEQYF.